Shown below are 15 T cell receptor beta chains from a single sample sequenced in a study of CD8+CD57+ T cells in acquired aplastic anemia. Genomic DNA constituted the template upon which TCR beta VDJ and CDR3 profiling was performed. Via MiXCR, TCRdb re-called the reads, giving one row per CDR3 protein. The sample lists 210,000 or so distinct CDR3 sequences, under 50% occurring once. Selection for sequencing was limited to patients who had shown CD8+CD57+ cell expansion by flow cytometry. The sample was sorted CD4+, CD8+, or CD8+CD57+ T cells (not recorded which) from PBMCs. The receptors here all came from a human donor with aplastic anemia.

This sequence joins TRBV15 and TRBJ2-1, with 7 bases that match TRBD1. Germline V lookup: CDR1 LNHNV, CDR2 YYDKDF (reference sequence). With 1 base clipped from V and 10 bases from J, the junction kept 1 base outside the gene matches. The CDR3 runs 12 residues. CDR3 loop: CATSRAGQEQFF. The CDR3 coding sequence is TGTGCCACCAGCAGAGCGGGACAGGAGCAGTTCTTC.

This clonotype was observed a few times. A single base separates this from a much larger clone, so it may be a read error. CDR3 residues: CASSIRDGGPYEQYF. In DNA form, the CDR3 reads TGTGCCAGCAGCATCCGGGACGGGGGGCCCTACGAGCAGTACTTC. The chain uses TRBV7-3 and TRBJ2-7, with a weak D call TRBD2 (7 bases). V lost 5 bases, J lost 2 bases, and 16 bases lay in between. CDR1 and CDR2 from the germline V gene are SGHTA and FQGTGA. CDR3 length: 15 residues.

The CDR3 spells CASSISGTGQYEQYF. DNA of the CDR3: TGTGCCAGTAGTATAAGCGGGACAGGGCAATACGAGCAGTACTTC. The rearrangement uses TRBV19 and TRBJ2-7; 9 bases match TRBD1. This CDR3 is built from 15 residues. Germline loops: CDR1 LNHDA, CDR2 SQIVND (reference sequence). V trimming: 2 bases; J trimming: 4 bases; junction bases outside the gene matches: 6.

The J gene is TRBJ1-1, the V gene TRBV7-2; D not resolved. CDR3 length: 13 residues. Germline V gene sequence: CDR1 SGHTA, CDR2 FQGNSA. The V gene lost 5 bases and the J gene lost 11 bases, with 18 bases spanning the gap. The CDR3 sequence: CASSAGRERDAFF. The CDR3 DNA reads TGTGCCAGCAGCGCGGGTCGTGAGAGGGATGCTTTCTTT.

There are many counts of this clonotype. This sequence joins TRBV5-1 and TRBJ2-5, with 10 bases matching TRBD2. The J segment lost 0 bases and the V segment lost 4 bases, leaving 6 bases of the junction unmatched. The CDR3 has 16 residues. Germline CDR1 SGHRS, CDR2 YFSETQ. CDR3 DNA sequence: TGCGCCAGCAGCACGTCGAGCGGGGGGGACCAAGAGACCCAGTACTTC. Translating it yields CASSTSSGGDQETQYF. Variable domain in full (rest from reference TRBV5-1 and TRBJ2-5): KAGVTQTPRYLIKTRGQQVTLSCSPISGHRSVSWYQQTPGQGLQFLFEYFSETQRNKGNFPGRFSGRQFSNSRSEMNVSTLELGDSALYLCASSTSSGGDQETQYFGPGTRLLVL.

The chain uses TRBV6-5 and TRBJ2-3, with TRBD2 matching over 7 bases. The J segment lost 2 bases and the V segment lost 6 bases, leaving 14 bases of the junction unmatched. Per the germline V gene, CDR1 is MNHEY and CDR2 is SVGAGI. CDR3 length: 17 amino acids. The CDR3 region is CASRGSSGGGNTDTQYF. The CDR3, as DNA: TGTGCCAGCAGGGGGAGCTCTGGGGGGGGTAACACAGATACGCAGTATTTT.

The V and J genes are TRBV7-9 and TRBJ1-1; no definite D call. V gave up 5 bases and J gave up 3 bases, with 13 bases separating them. CDR3 length: 14 residues. Germline-derived CDR1 and CDR2 are SEHNR and FQNEAQ (reference sequence). CDR3 amino acids: CASSGIKADTEAFF. The CDR3 bases are TGTGCCAGCAGCGGGATCAAGGCCGACACTGAAGCTTTCTTT.

The chain carries TRBV6-4 and TRBJ1-1; D is unclear. Germline V gene sequence: CDR1 MRHNA, CDR2 SNTAGT. The CDR3 sequence is 14 residues long. The V end lost 4 bases, the J end lost 4 bases, and 13 bases lay between the germline ends. The CDR3 reads CASSARRGGTEAFF. CDR3 nucleotide sequence: TGTGCCAGCAGTGCCAGACGGGGTGGCACTGAAGCTTTCTTT.

In this sample, this clonotype turned up a few times. Being one base from a much bigger clone, this may be a read error. The V gene is TRBV7-6, the J gene TRBJ2-1; 9 nucleotides agree with TRBD1. The length of the CDR3 is 15 residues. The V gene's germline CDR1 is SGHVS and CDR2 FNYEAQ. Trimming at V came to 3 bases and at J to 6 bases, leaving 6 bases not matched to a gene. In DNA form, the CDR3 reads TGTGCCAGCAGCTTGTGGGGACAGGGTGTCAATGAGCAGTTCTTC. Protein: CASSLWGQGVNEQFF.

This clonotype has a handful of counts. The genes are TRBV9 and TRBJ1-2; tentative D call: TRBD1 (6 bases). Germline V CDR1 and CDR2: SGDLS, YYNGEE. The CDR3 spans 16 residues. The germline V and J ends were trimmed by 0 bases and 1 base, with 13 bases remaining between them. In DNA form, the CDR3 reads TGTGCCAGCAGCGTAGAGATCAGGGGAATTAACTATGGCTACACCTTC. Translated, it gives CASSVEIRGINYGYTF.

The chain employs TRBV9 and TRBJ2-1, with D possibly being TRBD2 (6 bases). V was trimmed by 0 bases and J by 8 bases, leaving 9 bases between them. The CDR3 sequence is 13 residues long. CDR1 is SGDLS, CDR2 YYNGEE, per germline. The CDR3 protein is CASSVVGRDEQFF. The CDR3 nucleotides read TGTGCCAGCAGCGTAGTCGGGAGAGATGAGCAGTTCTTC.

This sequence joins TRBV15 and TRBJ1-1; D perhaps matches TRBD1 (6 bases). Between the trimmed V and J ends, which lost 2 bases and 1 base, there was a span of 14 bases. Germline values: CDR1 LNHNV, CDR2 YYDKDF (reference sequence). The length of the CDR3 is 16 residues. In DNA form, the CDR3 reads TGTGCCACCAGCAGACCTGGGGGGCGGACGAACACTGAAGCTTTCTTT. Translating gives CATSRPGGRTNTEAFF.

The V gene is TRBV2, the J gene TRBJ2-2; TRBD2 matches at 16 bases. This CDR3 is built from 15 residues. Per germline, CDR1 SNHLY and CDR2 FYNNEI. J gave up 8 bases and V 11 bases, and 8 bases lay outside the gene matches. CDR3 protein: CAGGTSGGARGELFF. In DNA form, the CDR3 reads TGTGCCGGAGGGACTAGCGGGGGGGCGAGGGGGGAGCTGTTTTTT.

The genes are TRBV7-8 and TRBJ2-1; D is undetermined. The V gene lost 3 bases and the J gene lost 4 bases, with 10 bases spanning the gap. Germline V CDR1 and CDR2: SGHVS, FQNEAQ. CDR3 length: 14 residues. CDR3 nucleotide sequence: TGTGCCAGCAGCTTGGATTGGCCTTACAATGAGCAGTTCTTC. It translates to CASSLDWPYNEQFF.

The DNA of the CDR3 is TGTGCCAGCTCATCCCCCTCCCGGGGGGCAGCTGAAGCTTTCTTT. It codes for CASSSPSRGAAEAFF. V gene TRBV18 combines with J gene TRBJ1-1; tentative D call: TRBD1 (6 bases). Trimming cost V 5 bases and J 6 bases, with 19 bases left between them. The CDR3 covers 15 residues. Germline V gene sequence: CDR1 KGHSH, CDR2 LQKENI.